The 12 T cell receptor beta chains reported below all come from one sample, sequenced in a study of CD8 T cells in Susac syndrome. Random hexamers were used to reverse transcribe the RNA input (about 0.5 to 1 ug). TCRdb called the immunoSEQ multiplex PCR reads again in MiXCR, with one record for every CDR3 protein. Among some 150,000 distinct CDR3 sequences listed, nearly 97% were seen once. Sequencing was done on a sample of CD4+ T cells from PBMCs. The receptors here all came from a human donor with Susac syndrome.

The V and J genes are TRBV18 and TRBJ2-7, with 7 bases matching TRBD2. Germline CDR1 is KGHSH and CDR2 is LQKENI. This CDR3 comprises 13 residues. V lost 3 bases, J lost 5 bases, and 4 bases stayed unmatched. CDR3 DNA sequence: TGTGCCAGCTCACCGCCAGCGGGGAACGAGCAGTACTTC. The encoded protein is CASSPPAGNEQYF.

The sample holds one count of this clonotype. This sequence joins TRBV19 and TRBJ1-2; 7 positions agree with TRBD1. V was clipped by 9 bases and J by 3 bases; unmatched bases: 4. Looked up from germline, CDR1 is LNHDA and CDR2 is SQIVND (reference sequence). CDR3 size: 12 residues. Here the CDR3 DNA reads TGTGCCAGCCAGGGGGTGGACTATGGCTACACCTTC. This gives the protein CASQGVDYGYTF.

This clonotype was detected once. The rearrangement joins TRBV29-1 to TRBJ1-4; D is possibly TRBD1 (6 bases). With 7 bases removed from V and 6 bases from J, the gap between germline ends came to 15 bases. This CDR3 has 13 amino acids. CDR1 and CDR2 from the germline V gene are SQVTM and ANQGSEA. DNA for the CDR3: TGCAGCGCAACAGGGTGGTCGGATGAAAAACTGTTTTTT. Translated: CSATGWSDEKLFF.

A word on this clonotype: No DNA is shown, since the ends of the CDR3 on it are uncertain; the CDR3 is the one TCRdb lists. This chain uses TRBV21-1 with TRBJ1-5; the DNA was not compared with TRBD1, the D call given in the table. TRBV21-1 corresponds to a pseudogene. The CDR3 has 16 residues if both end residues are counted. The CDR3 here is CASSKVGSGNNQPQHF.

V and J are TRBV20-1 and TRBJ2-1; D possibly corresponds to TRBD2 (5 bases). Germline lookup yields CDR1 DFQATT and CDR2 SNEGSKA (reference sequence). V dropped 8 bases and J dropped 0 bases, with 11 bases sitting between them. The CDR3 has 13 residues. CDR3 residues: CSSHTSSYNEQFF. CDR3 bases: TGCAGTAGTCATACTAGCTCCTACAATGAGCAGTTCTTC.

This chain links TRBV7-8 with TRBJ1-5; tentative D call: TRBD1 (6 bases). The germline V gene encodes CDR1 SGHVS and CDR2 FQNEAQ. The CDR3 runs 16 residues. V was cut by 0 bases and J by 2 bases, with 11 bases left in between. CDR3 in amino acids: CASSLAWGARNQPQHF. The CDR3 coding sequence is TGTGCCAGCAGCTTAGCGTGGGGGGCGCGCAATCAGCCCCAGCATTTT.

V is TRBV18 and J is TRBJ2-2; 9 bases fit TRBD1. The trim removed 2 bases at V and 7 bases at J, leaving 8 bases unmatched. This CDR3 has 16 residues. CDR1 is KGHSH and CDR2 is LQKENI in the germline V gene. In DNA form, the CDR3 reads TGTGCCAGCTCACCAAGACCGGGACAGGGATTCGGGGAGCTGTTTTTT. This encodes CASSPRPGQGFGELFF. Together with reference TRBV18 and TRBJ2-2, the CDR3 gives the full variable domain: NAGVMQNPRHLVRRRGQEARLRCSPMKGHSHVYWYRQLPEEGLKFMVYLQKENIIDESGMPKERFSAEFPKEGPSILRIQQVVRGDSAAYFCASSPRPGQGFGELFFGEGSRLTVL.

The V call is TRBV5-1, the J call TRBJ1-2; TRBD1 aligns across 9 bases. The germline CDR1 and CDR2 sequences are SGHRS and YFSETQ. There are 17 residues in the CDR3. The trim removed 3 bases at V and 5 bases at J, leaving 14 bases unmatched. The CDR3 protein is CASSSVPGQGPLYGYTF. Written as DNA, the CDR3 is TGCGCCAGCAGCTCCGTCCCGGGACAGGGACCCTTATATGGCTACACCTTC.

The rearrangement links TRBV3-1 to TRBJ2-7, with 9 positions matching TRBD1. The V and J ends lost 1 base and 6 bases, in that order; junction bases with no gene match: 7. In germline, CDR1 is LGHDT, CDR2 YNNKEL (reference sequence). CDR3 length: 15 residues. The CDR3 coding sequence is TGTGCCAGCAGCCAAGGACAGCCGGGACAGGGCGAGCAGTACTTC. This encodes CASSQGQPGQGEQYF.

This chain's CDR3 is CASSPGHQPQHF. In nucleotides, the CDR3 is TGTGCCAGCAGCCCTGGACATCAGCCCCAGCATTTT. The rearrangement uses TRBV5-8 and TRBJ1-5; D remains ambiguous. Trimming took off 4 bases at V and 5 bases at J, with 7 bases between the two ends. The germline CDR1 and CDR2 sequences are SGHTS and YDEGEE. The CDR3 sequence is 12 residues long.

V and J are TRBV5-5 and TRBJ2-5; perhaps TRBD2 as D (5 bases). Trimming cost V 4 bases and J 5 bases, with 21 bases left between them. Germline values: CDR1 SGHKS, CDR2 YYEKEE (reference sequence). This CDR3 comprises 16 residues. The CDR3 DNA reads as TGTGCCAGCAGCACACCTGGAGGTGGCACCGGGGAGACCCAGTACTTC. As protein: CASSTPGGGTGETQYF.

This clonotype was detected once. This chain joins TRBV13 and TRBJ2-1; perhaps TRBD2 as D (6 bases). Per germline, CDR1 PRHDT and CDR2 FYEKMQ (reference sequence). V lost 6 bases and J 7 bases, leaving 16 bases between the germline ends. The CDR3 contains 14 residues. DNA for the CDR3: TGTGCCAGCAGTCCCGGGACTTTCTCAAATGAGCAGTTCTTC. It translates to CASSPGTFSNEQFF.